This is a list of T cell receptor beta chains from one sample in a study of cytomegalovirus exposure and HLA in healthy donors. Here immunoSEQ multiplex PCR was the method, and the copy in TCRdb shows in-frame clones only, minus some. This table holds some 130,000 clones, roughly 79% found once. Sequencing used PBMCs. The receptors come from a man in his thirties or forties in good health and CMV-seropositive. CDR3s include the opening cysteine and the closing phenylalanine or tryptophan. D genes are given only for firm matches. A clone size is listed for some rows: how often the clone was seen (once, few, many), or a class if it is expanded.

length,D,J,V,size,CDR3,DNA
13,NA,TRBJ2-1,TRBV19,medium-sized,CASSNTEVNEQFF,TGTGCCAGTAGTAATACTGAGGTAAATGAGCAGTTCTTC
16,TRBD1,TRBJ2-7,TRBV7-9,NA,CASSTPRGQGSYEQYF,TGTGCCAGCAGCACCCCCAGGGGACAGGGATCCTACGAGCAGTACTTC
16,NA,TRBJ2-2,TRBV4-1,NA,CASSPAERRDTGELFF,TGCGCCAGCAGCCCCGCCGAACGGCGGGACACCGGGGAGCTGTTTTTT
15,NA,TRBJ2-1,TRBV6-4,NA,CASSDGSYGGDEQFF,TGTGCCAGCAGTGACGGGAGTTATGGCGGGGATGAGCAGTTCTTC
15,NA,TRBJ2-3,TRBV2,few,CASSQIADLTDTQYF,TGTGCCAGCAGCCAGATAGCGGATCTCACAGATACGCAGTATTTT
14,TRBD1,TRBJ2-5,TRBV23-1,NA,CASSRGDRQETQYF,TGCGCCAGCAGTCGAGGGGACAGACAAGAGACCCAGTACTTC
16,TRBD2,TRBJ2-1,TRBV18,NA,CASSPFGTSGGYEQFF,TGTGCCAGCTCACCCTTTGGGACTAGCGGGGGTTATGAGCAGTTCTTC
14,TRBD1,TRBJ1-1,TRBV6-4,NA,CASRPTGGNTEAFF,TGTGCCAGCCGTCCGACAGGGGGGAACACTGAAGCTTTCTTT
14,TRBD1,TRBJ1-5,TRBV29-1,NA,CSVVTGSLNQPQHF,TGCAGCGTAGTGACAGGGTCCCTTAATCAGCCCCAGCATTTT
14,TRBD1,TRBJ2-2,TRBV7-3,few,CASSRDSNTGELFF,TGTGCCAGCAGCCGGGACAGCAACACCGGGGAGCTGTTTTTT
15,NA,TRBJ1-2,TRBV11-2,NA,CASSPRAGDNYGYTF,TGTGCCAGCAGCCCCCGTGCAGGGGACAACTATGGCTACACCTTC
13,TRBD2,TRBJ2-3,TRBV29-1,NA,CSVAAGGADTQYF,TGCAGCGTTGCGGCGGGAGGAGCAGATACGCAGTATTTT
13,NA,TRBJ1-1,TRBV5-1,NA,CASSLAGITEAFF,TGCGCCAGCAGCTTGGCAGGGATCACTGAAGCTTTCTTT
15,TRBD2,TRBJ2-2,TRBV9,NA,CASSKGLALTGELFF,TGTGCCAGCAGTAAGGGACTAGCCCTCACCGGGGAGCTGTTTTTT
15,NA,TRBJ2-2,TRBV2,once,CASSYRVIDTGELFF,TGTGCCAGCAGTTACAGGGTAATAGACACCGGGGAGCTGTTTTTT
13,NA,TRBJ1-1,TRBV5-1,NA,CASSEQGYTEAFF,TGCGCCAGCAGCGAACAGGGTTACACTGAAGCTTTCTTT
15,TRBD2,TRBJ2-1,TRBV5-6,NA,CASSFRAGGRNEQFF,TGTGCCAGCAGCTTTAGAGCGGGGGGGCGTAATGAGCAGTTCTTC
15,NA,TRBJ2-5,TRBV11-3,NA,CASSLDPGTQETQYF,TGTGCCAGCAGCTTAGATCCAGGAACTCAAGAGACCCAGTACTTC
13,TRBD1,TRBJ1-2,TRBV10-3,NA,CAIRGTENYGYTF,TGTGCCATCAGGGGGACAGAGAACTATGGCTACACCTTC
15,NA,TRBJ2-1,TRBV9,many,CASSARDFSYNEQFF,TGTGCCAGCAGCGCCAGGGATTTCTCCTACAATGAGCAGTTCTTC
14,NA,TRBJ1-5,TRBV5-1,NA,CASSTGDSNQPQHF,TGCGCCAGCAGCACCGGGGATAGCAATCAGCCCCAGCATTTT
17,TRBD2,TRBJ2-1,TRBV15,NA,CATSSLDSGGSYNEQFF,TGTGCCACCAGCAGCCTGGATAGCGGGGGCTCCTACAATGAGCAGTTCTTC
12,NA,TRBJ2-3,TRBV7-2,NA,CASSLVTGAQYF,TGTGCCAGCAGCTTAGTTACTGGTGCGCAGTATTTT
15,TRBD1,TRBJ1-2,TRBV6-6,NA,CASSYSTGKAGGYTF,TGTGCCAGCAGTTACTCGACAGGGAAGGCCGGTGGCTACACCTTC
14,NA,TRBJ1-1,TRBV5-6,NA,CASSFGDRSTEAFF,TGTGCCAGCAGCTTCGGGGATAGGAGCACTGAAGCTTTCTTT
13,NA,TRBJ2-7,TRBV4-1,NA,CASSPYDSYEQYF,TGCGCCAGCAGCCCCTACGACTCCTACGAGCAGTACTTC
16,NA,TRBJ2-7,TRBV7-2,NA,CASSPGGVHLSYEQYF,TGTGCCAGCAGCCCAGGCGGGGTTCACCTGTCCTACGAGCAGTACTTC
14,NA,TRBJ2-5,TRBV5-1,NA,CASSLARVQETQYF,TGCGCCAGCAGCTTGGCCCGGGTCCAAGAGACCCAGTACTTC
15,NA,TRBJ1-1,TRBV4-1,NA,CASSRYQGQNTEAFF,TGCGCCAGCAGCCGCTACCAGGGTCAAAACACTGAAGCTTTCTTT
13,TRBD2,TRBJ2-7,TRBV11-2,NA,CASSRTSAYEQYF,TGTGCCAGCAGCAGGACTAGCGCCTACGAGCAGTACTTC
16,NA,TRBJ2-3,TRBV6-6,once,CASSYLSAGSTDTQYF,TGTGCCAGCAGTTACCTCTCCGCGGGGAGCACAGATACGCAGTATTTT
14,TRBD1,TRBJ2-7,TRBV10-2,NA,CASSAWTGGYEQYF,TGCGCCAGCAGCGCGTGGACAGGGGGCTACGAGCAGTACTTC
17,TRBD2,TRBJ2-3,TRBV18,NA,CASSLSGGPLSTDTQYF,TGTGCCAGCTCACTATCGGGGGGGCCCCTAAGCACAGATACGCAGTATTTT
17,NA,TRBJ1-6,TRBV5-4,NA,CASSSNGGQNRNSPLHF,TGTGCCAGCAGCTCTAATGGTGGACAGAACCGTAATTCACCCCTCCACTTT
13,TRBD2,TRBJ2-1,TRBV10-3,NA,CAIGLAGNNEQFF,TGTGCCATCGGGCTAGCGGGAAATAATGAGCAGTTCTTC
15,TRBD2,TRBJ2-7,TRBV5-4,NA,CASSSGGTRGYEQYF,TGTGCCAGCAGCTCGGGAGGGACTAGGGGCTACGAGCAGTACTTC
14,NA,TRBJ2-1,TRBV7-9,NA,CASQSGSTYNEQFF,TGTGCCAGCCAGTCCGGGAGTACCTACAATGAGCAGTTCTTC
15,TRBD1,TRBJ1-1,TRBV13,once,CASSLEGQMNTEAFF,TGTGCCAGCAGCTTAGAGGGACAGATGAACACTGAAGCTTTCTTT
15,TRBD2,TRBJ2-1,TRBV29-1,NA,CSARGRASSYNEQFF,TGCAGCGCCCGAGGGAGGGCGTCCTCCTACAATGAGCAGTTCTTC
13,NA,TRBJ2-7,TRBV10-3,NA,CAISESAVYEQYF,TGTGCCATCAGTGAGTCGGCAGTTTACGAGCAGTACTTC
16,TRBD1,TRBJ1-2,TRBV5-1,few,CASSPWGETGNYGYTF,TGCGCCAGCAGCCCCTGGGGGGAGACAGGGAACTATGGCTACACCTTC
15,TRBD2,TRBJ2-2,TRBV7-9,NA,CASSSQWTSPGELFF,TGTGCCAGCAGCTCCCAATGGACTAGTCCCGGGGAGCTGTTTTTT